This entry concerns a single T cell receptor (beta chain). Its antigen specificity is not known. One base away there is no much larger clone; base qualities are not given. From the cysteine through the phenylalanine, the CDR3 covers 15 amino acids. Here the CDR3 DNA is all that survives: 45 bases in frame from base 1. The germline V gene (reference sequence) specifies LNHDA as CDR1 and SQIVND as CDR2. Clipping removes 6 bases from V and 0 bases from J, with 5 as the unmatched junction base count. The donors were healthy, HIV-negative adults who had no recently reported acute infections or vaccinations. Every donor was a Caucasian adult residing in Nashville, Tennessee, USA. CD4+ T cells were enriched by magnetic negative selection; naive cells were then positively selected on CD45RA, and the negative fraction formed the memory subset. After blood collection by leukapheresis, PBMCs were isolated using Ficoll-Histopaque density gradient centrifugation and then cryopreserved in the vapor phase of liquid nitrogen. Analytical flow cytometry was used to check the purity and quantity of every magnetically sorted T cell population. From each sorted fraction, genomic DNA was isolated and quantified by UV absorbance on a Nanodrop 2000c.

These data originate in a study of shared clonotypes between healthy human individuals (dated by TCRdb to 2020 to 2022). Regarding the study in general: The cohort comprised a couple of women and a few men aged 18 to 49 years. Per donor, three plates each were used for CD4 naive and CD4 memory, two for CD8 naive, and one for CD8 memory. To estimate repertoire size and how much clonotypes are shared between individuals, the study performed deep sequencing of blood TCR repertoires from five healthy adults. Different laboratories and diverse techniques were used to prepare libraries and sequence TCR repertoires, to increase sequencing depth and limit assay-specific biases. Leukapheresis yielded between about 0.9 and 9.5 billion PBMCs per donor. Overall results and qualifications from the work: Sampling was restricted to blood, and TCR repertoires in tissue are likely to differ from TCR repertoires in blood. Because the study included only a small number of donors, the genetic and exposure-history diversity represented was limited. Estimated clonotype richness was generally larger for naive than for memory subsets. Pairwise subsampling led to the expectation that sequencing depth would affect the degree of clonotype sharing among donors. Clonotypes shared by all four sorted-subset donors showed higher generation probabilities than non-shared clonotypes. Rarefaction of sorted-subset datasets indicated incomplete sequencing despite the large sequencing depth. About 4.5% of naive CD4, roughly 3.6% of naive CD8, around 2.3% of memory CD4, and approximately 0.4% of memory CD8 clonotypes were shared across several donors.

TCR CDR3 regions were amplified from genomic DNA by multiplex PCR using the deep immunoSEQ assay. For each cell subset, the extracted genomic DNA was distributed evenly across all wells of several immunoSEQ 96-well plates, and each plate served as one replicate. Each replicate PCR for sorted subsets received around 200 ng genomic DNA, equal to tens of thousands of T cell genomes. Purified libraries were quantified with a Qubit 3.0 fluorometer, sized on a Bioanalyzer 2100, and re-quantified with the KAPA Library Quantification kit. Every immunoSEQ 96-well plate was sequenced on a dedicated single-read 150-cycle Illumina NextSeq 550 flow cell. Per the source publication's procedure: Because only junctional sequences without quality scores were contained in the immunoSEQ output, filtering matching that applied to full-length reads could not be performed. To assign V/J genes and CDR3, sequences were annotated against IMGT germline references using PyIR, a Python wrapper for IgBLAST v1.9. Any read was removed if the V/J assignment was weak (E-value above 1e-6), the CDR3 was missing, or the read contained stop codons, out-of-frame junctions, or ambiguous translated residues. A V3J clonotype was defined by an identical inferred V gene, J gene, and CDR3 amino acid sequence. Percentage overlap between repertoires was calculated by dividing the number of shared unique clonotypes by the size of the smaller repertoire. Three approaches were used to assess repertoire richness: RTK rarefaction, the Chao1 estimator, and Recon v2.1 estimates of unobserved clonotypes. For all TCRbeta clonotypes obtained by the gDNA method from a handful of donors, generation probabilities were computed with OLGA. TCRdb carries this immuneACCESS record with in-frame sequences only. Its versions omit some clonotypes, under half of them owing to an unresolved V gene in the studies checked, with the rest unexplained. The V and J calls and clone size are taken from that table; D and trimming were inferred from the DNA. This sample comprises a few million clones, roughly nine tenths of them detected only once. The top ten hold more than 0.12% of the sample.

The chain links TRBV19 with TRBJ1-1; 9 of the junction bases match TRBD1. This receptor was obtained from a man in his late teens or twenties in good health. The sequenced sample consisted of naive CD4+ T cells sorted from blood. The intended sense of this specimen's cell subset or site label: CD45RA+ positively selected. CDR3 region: CASSKQGALNTEAFF. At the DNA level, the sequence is TGTGCCAGTAGCAAACAGGGGGCTTTGAACACTGAAGCTTTCTTT.